A single sample is the source of the 28 T cell receptor beta chains below, sequenced in a study of blood T cell repertoires in COVID-19. TCRdb's copy holds only in-frame clones and misses some; the assay was immunoSEQ multiplex PCR. The data show about 47,000 clones, with around 81% seen just once and approximately 27% held by the top ten. The material sequenced was peripheral blood. Receptor source: a woman of 80 years or more with COVID-19, enrolled during active disease.

This rearrangement joins TRBV4-2 to TRBJ2-6; D perhaps matches TRBD1 (6 bases). V lost 3 bases to trimming and J lost 4 bases, with 16 bases between them. The CDR3 has 17 amino acids. Germline loops: CDR1 LGHNA, CDR2 YNFKEQ. This CDR3 is CASSQNRVTAGANVLTF. The CDR3 DNA reads TGTGCCAGCAGCCAGAACAGGGTTACTGCCGGGGCCAACGTCCTGACTTTC.

This clone was seen only once. This chain uses TRBV28 with TRBJ2-7; possible D gene TRBD1, 6 bases. The ends were cut back, 4 bases at V and 1 base at J, with 11 bases in the middle. From germline, CDR1 is MDHEN and CDR2 SYDVKM. CDR3 length: 14 amino acids. The CDR3: CASSSDSRSYEQYF. In DNA, the CDR3 is TGTGCCAGCAGTTCGGACAGCCGATCCTACGAGCAGTACTTC.

The rearrangement joins TRBV19 to TRBJ1-3; D is unclear. The CDR3 extends over 13 amino acids. The V gene's germline CDR1 is LNHDA and CDR2 SQIVND (reference sequence). Trimming took off 10 bases at V and 2 bases at J, with 12 bases between the two ends. The CDR3 DNA reads as TGTGCCATTGACCTGGGCACTGGAAACACCATATATTTT. Amino acids: CAIDLGTGNTIYF. The variable domain in full, with the rest retrieved from reference TRBV19 and TRBJ1-3, is DGGITQSPKYLFRKEGQNVTLSCEQNLNHDAMYWYRQDPGQGLRLIYYSQIVNDFQKGDIAEGYSVSREKKESFPLTVTSAQKNPTAFYLCAIDLGTGNTIYFGEGSWLTVV.

This chain connects TRBV5-1 to TRBJ1-1, with D unclear. The germline CDR1 and CDR2 sequences are SGHRS and YFSETQ. The V gene lost 6 bases and the J gene lost 4 bases, with 13 bases spanning the gap. CDR3 length: 13 residues. The CDR3 is CASMSNPPTEAFF. The CDR3 coding sequence is TGCGCCAGCATGAGCAACCCGCCCACTGAAGCTTTCTTT. The variable domain in full, completed from reference TRBV5-1 and TRBJ1-1, reads KAGVTQTPRYLIKTRGQQVTLSCSPISGHRSVSWYQQTPGQGLQFLFEYFSETQRNKGNFPGRFSGRQFSNSRSEMNVSTLELGDSALYLCASMSNPPTEAFFGQGTRLTVV.

V is TRBV5-1 and J is TRBJ1-5, with unresolved D. Trimming shortened V by 0 bases and J by 4 bases, and 11 bases separated the two germline ends. This CDR3 contains 15 residues. The V gene's germline CDR1 is SGHRS and CDR2 YFSETQ. This CDR3 reads CASSLDGGVNQPQHF. The CDR3, as DNA: TGCGCCAGCAGCTTGGATGGCGGGGTGAATCAGCCCCAGCATTTT.

The rearrangement joins TRBV6-5 to TRBJ2-6, with D unclear. The CDR3 consists of 15 residues. CDR1 is MNHEY, CDR2 SVGAGI, per germline. Trimming removed 2 bases at V and 2 bases at J, with 7 bases between. The CDR3, as DNA: TGTGCCAGCAGTTACGCCGCGGCTGGGGCCAACGTCCTGACTTTC. It yields the protein CASSYAAAGANVLTF.

V and J are TRBV4-1 and TRBJ1-2; weak D call: TRBD1 (6 bases). V dropped 3 bases and J dropped 5 bases, with 13 bases sitting between them. Germline loops: CDR1 MGHRA, CDR2 YSYEKL. The CDR3 consists of 14 residues. DNA for the CDR3: TGCGCCAGCAGCCAGACAGGAGTTAATTATGGCTACACCTTC. Protein: CASSQTGVNYGYTF.

V usage is TRBV7-9 and J usage is TRBJ1-2, with D possibly matching TRBD1 (6 bases). V was trimmed by 5 bases and J by 4 bases, leaving 14 bases between them. This CDR3 is 14 amino acids long. CDR1 SEHNR and CDR2 FQNEAQ come from the germline V gene (reference sequence). CDR3: CASSPTGLGYGYTF. As DNA, the CDR3 is TGTGCCAGCAGCCCTACAGGGCTTGGCTATGGCTACACCTTC.

V and J are TRBV10-3 and TRBJ1-5; the match to TRBD1 covers 10 bases. The length of the CDR3 is 15 residues. The germline gives CDR1 ENHRY, CDR2 SYGVKD. J lost 3 bases, V lost 8 bases, and 7 bases had no gene match. CDR3: CAIGGTGDPNQPQHF. The CDR3, as DNA: TGTGCCATCGGGGGGACAGGGGATCCCAATCAGCCCCAGCATTTT.

The rearrangement uses TRBV19 and TRBJ1-3; D possibly corresponds to TRBD1 (6 bases). The germline V gene encodes CDR1 LNHDA and CDR2 SQIVND (reference sequence). Trimming pared 7 bases from V and 6 bases from J, leaving 10 bases between. The CDR3 covers 12 residues. CDR3 sequence reads: CASKQGPNTIYF. Written as DNA, the CDR3 is TGTGCCAGTAAACAGGGTCCAAACACCATATATTTT.

The CDR3 DNA reads as TGTGCCAGCAGCTTTCAGGTTCAGAATGGCTACACCTTC. Encoded protein: CASSFQVQNGYTF. V is TRBV11-2 and J is TRBJ1-2; D uncertain. The V gene's germline CDR1 is SGHAT and CDR2 FQNNGV. The CDR3 totals 13 residues. The V gene lost 3 bases and the J gene lost 6 bases, with 11 bases spanning the gap.

The chain carries TRBV11-2 and TRBJ2-7; 10 bases align to TRBD1. J was trimmed by 4 bases and V by 1 base; bases with no gene match: 7. Germline V gene data show CDR1 as SGHAT and CDR2 as FQNNGV. CDR3 length equals 16 residues. CDR3 coding DNA: TGTGCCAGCAGCTTAGTCCCCCGGGACAGGGGTTACGAGCAGTACTTC. Protein sequence: CASSLVPRDRGYEQYF.

This sequence joins TRBV24-1 and TRBJ2-7; D is ambiguous. The CDR3 is made up of 11 amino acids. V was clipped by 1 base and J by 8 bases, with 5 bases between them. Germline values: CDR1 KGHDR, CDR2 SFDVKD. This chain's CDR3 is CATSDLTQQYF. The CDR3 nucleotides read TGTGCCACCAGTGATTTAACACAGCAGTACTTC.

The chain employs TRBV28 and TRBJ1-2; D is possibly TRBD1 (6 bases). The CDR3 covers 15 residues. Germline-derived CDR1 and CDR2 are MDHEN and SYDVKM. The germline V and J ends were trimmed by 5 bases and 8 bases, with 21 bases remaining between them. The CDR3 DNA is TGTGCCAGCAGTGACAGAGGACAGAATGTTAGGGGCTACACCTTC. Its translation: CASSDRGQNVRGYTF.

A single count supports this clone. The chain uses TRBV29-1 and TRBJ2-3; TRBD2 matches at 14 bases. Germline CDR1 is SQVTM and CDR2 is ANQGSEA. The CDR3 is 15 residues long. J gave up 1 base and V 3 bases, and 0 bases lay outside the gene matches. CDR3 in amino acids: CSVEGLAGGTDTQYF. The CDR3 DNA reads as TGCAGCGTTGAGGGACTAGCGGGGGGCACAGATACGCAGTATTTT.

The chain couples TRBV19 to TRBJ1-2; D unclear. Germline values: CDR1 LNHDA, CDR2 SQIVND (reference sequence). The CDR3 is 14 amino acids. The V end lost 8 bases, the J end lost 0 bases, and 13 bases lay between the germline ends. CDR3 region: CASWAGTSNYGYTF. The DNA of the CDR3 is TGTGCCAGTTGGGCAGGTACTTCTAACTATGGCTACACCTTC.

The chain couples TRBV5-4 to TRBJ2-2; 9 nucleotides align to TRBD2. Germline lookup yields CDR1 SGHNT and CDR2 YYREEE (reference sequence). The CDR3 sequence is 15 residues long. J was trimmed by 5 bases and V by 5 bases; bases with no gene match: 7. DNA of the CDR3: TGTGCCAGCAGGTATACTAGCGGGTCGACCGGGGAGCTGTTTTTT. It translates to CASRYTSGSTGELFF.

The V and J genes are TRBV5-1 and TRBJ2-7, with 9 bases lining up with TRBD1. J lost 0 bases, V lost 4 bases, and 8 bases had no gene match. Germline V gives CDR1 SGHRS, CDR2 YFSETQ. This CDR3 has 16 amino acids. Here the CDR3 reads CASSPGQGLSSYEQYF. CDR3 coding DNA: TGCGCCAGCAGCCCGGGACAGGGCTTGAGCTCCTACGAGCAGTACTTC.

This sequence joins TRBV6-5 and TRBJ2-1; D might be TRBD2 (5 bases). CDR1 and CDR2 from the germline V gene are MNHEY and SVGAGI. Trimming took 7 bases from V and 5 from J, leaving 15 bases between them. The CDR3 extends over 14 amino acids. CDR3 DNA: TGTGCCAGCAACCCCGGACTGACTAACAATGAGCAGTTCTTC. The encoded protein is CASNPGLTNNEQFF.

In nucleotides, the CDR3 is TGTGCCAGCAGTTTGGGAGCCCTGAATGAGCAGTTCTTC. The encoded protein is CASSLGALNEQFF. This chain connects TRBV12-3 or TRBV12-4 to TRBJ2-1; possibly TRBD2 for D (5 bases). Deletions cut 3 bases from V and 7 bases from J, with 10 bases between. The CDR3 contains 13 residues.

V gene TRBV7-9 combines with J gene TRBJ2-2, with 11 bases fitting TRBD2. Losses at the gene ends were 5 bases for V and 1 base for J; bases not matched to a gene: 9. Germline V CDR1 and CDR2: SEHNR, FQNEAQ (reference sequence). The CDR3 is 18 residues long. DNA of the CDR3: TGTGCCAGCAGCCAATTTTTGCTAGCGGGAGGGAACACCGGGGAGCTGTTTTTT. Residues: CASSQFLLAGGNTGELFF.

This clone has just one count. V gene TRBV19 combines with J gene TRBJ1-2, with D perhaps matching TRBD1 (5 bases). With 5 bases removed from V and 5 bases from J, the gap between germline ends came to 18 bases. Germline CDR1 and CDR2: LNHDA and SQIVND (reference sequence). The CDR3 loop spans 15 amino acids. The chain's CDR3 is CASSPRGGKPYGYTF. CDR3 sequence (DNA): TGTGCCAGTAGTCCCCGGGGGGGGAAACCTTATGGCTACACCTTC.

The V call is TRBV19, the J call TRBJ2-2, with a tentative D call TRBD2 (5 bases). This CDR3 region has 14 residues. Germline CDR1 LNHDA, CDR2 SQIVND (reference sequence). The V and J ends lost 6 bases and 3 bases respectively, with 11 bases between them. CDR3 nucleotide sequence: TGTGCCAGTAGGGATGGGCGGGACACCGGGGAGCTGTTTTTT. This gives the protein CASRDGRDTGELFF.

DNA for the CDR3: TGTGCCAGCAGCCAAGGAGCGGGGGCCCGCAATGAGCAGTTCTTC. Translating gives CASSQGAGARNEQFF. The chain combines TRBV3-1 (or the pseudogene TRBV3-2) with TRBJ2-1; 8 positions agree with TRBD2. In germline, CDR1 is LGHDT, CDR2 YNNKEL (reference sequence). J gave up 6 bases and V 1 base, and 5 bases lay outside the gene matches. The length of the CDR3 is 15 residues.

The rearrangement uses TRBV19 and TRBJ2-1; D uncertain. V was trimmed by 5 bases and J by 7 bases, leaving 21 bases between them. The length of the CDR3 is 16 residues. Germline V gene lookup returns CDR1 LNHDA and CDR2 SQIVND (reference sequence). The CDR3 region has the DNA TGTGCCAGTAGTCCCTCGGTTGGGCGACCCAGGAATGAGCAGTTCTTC. Translating it yields CASSPSVGRPRNEQFF.

CDR3 in DNA: TGTGCCAGCAGCTCGGGACAGACGAACACTGAAGCTTTCTTT. Translation gives CASSSGQTNTEAFF. The chain links TRBV5-5 to TRBJ1-1; 7 bases line up with TRBD1. Per the germline V gene, CDR1 is SGHKS and CDR2 is YYEKEE (reference sequence). This CDR3 has 14 residues. V lost 3 bases to trimming and J lost 1 base; unmatched junction nucleotides: 3.

The rearrangement joins TRBV4-1 to TRBJ2-3; 9 bases align to TRBD2. The germline V gene encodes CDR1 MGHRA and CDR2 YSYEKL. The CDR3 covers 17 residues. V lost 6 bases to trimming and J lost 2 bases; unmatched junction nucleotides: 12. The CDR3 DNA is TGCGCCAGCAGATCAGCCCCCCGACTAGCGGACACAGATACGCAGTATTTT. This encodes CASRSAPRLADTDTQYF.

J is TRBJ2-6 and V is TRBV7-3; D remains unclear. V lost 4 bases and J lost 0, with 4 bases in between. The CDR3 loop spans 14 amino acids. Looked up from germline, CDR1 is SGHTA and CDR2 is FQGTGA. The CDR3 nucleotides are TGTGCCAGCAGCTATAGCTCTGGGGCCAACGTCCTGACTTTC. It translates to CASSYSSGANVLTF. The full variable domain, in which reference TRBV7-3 and TRBJ2-6 provide the parts outside the CDR3, is GAGVSQTPSNKVTEKGKYVELRCDPISGHTALYWYRQSLGQGPEFLIYFQGTGAADDSGLPNDRFFAVRPEGSVSTLKIQRTERGDSAVYLCASSYSSGANVLTFGAGSRLTVL.